What follows are 8 T cell receptor beta chains derived from one specimen sequenced in a study of PD-1 blockade in classical Hodgkin lymphoma. Assay used: immunoSEQ multiplex PCR; TCRdb lists only in-frame clones, some missing. This table holds about 85,000 clones, 80% to 95% found once. All the patients suffered relapse after autologous stem cell transplantation, and brentuximab vedotin exposure differed. The material was peripheral blood mononuclear cells (PBMCs), obtained before the second cycle of nivolumab. These receptors all come from a human donor with classical Hodgkin lymphoma.

The chain carries TRBV30 and TRBJ2-2, with 8 bases aligning to TRBD1. The CDR3 sequence is 14 residues long. V was clipped by 4 bases and J by 8 bases; unmatched bases: 9. Germline CDR1 reads GTSNPN; CDR2 reads SVGIG (reference sequence). The chain's CDR3 is CAWTGTGPQGELFF. CDR3 DNA sequence: TGTGCCTGGACCGGGACAGGACCCCAGGGGGAGCTGTTTTTT. The whole variable domain, filled in from reference TRBV30 and TRBJ2-2, reads SQTIHQWPATLVQPVGSPLSLECTVEGTSNPNLYWYRQAAGRGLQLLFYSVGIGQISSEVPQNLSASRPQDRQFILSSKKLLLSDSGFYLCAWTGTGPQGELFFGEGSRLTVL.

The rearrangement uses TRBV9 and TRBJ2-3; 9 bases match TRBD1. J lost 8 bases, V lost 0 bases, and 13 bases had no gene match. CDR1 and CDR2 from the germline V gene are SGDLS and YYNGEE. This CDR3 is 17 amino acids long. CDR3 loop: CASSVGGTGPSRGTQYF. The CDR3 coding sequence is TGTGCCAGCAGCGTAGGAGGGACAGGGCCTTCCCGGGGTACGCAGTATTTT.

The chain links TRBV9 to TRBJ1-2; 7 bases align to TRBD1. The CDR3 is 16 amino acids. The germline gives CDR1 SGDLS, CDR2 YYNGEE. V shed 0 bases and J 5 bases; nucleotides not matched to a gene: 10. Here the CDR3 DNA reads TGTGCCAGCAGCGTAGGGGTGGAGGGACAGCCGTATGGCTACACCTTC. Its protein product is CASSVGVEGQPYGYTF.

The chain is built from TRBV12-5 and TRBJ2-3; maybe TRBD1 (5 bases). Germline CDR1 and CDR2: LGHNT and FRNRAP. The CDR3 covers 14 residues. The V end was cut by 6 bases, the J end by 0 bases, with 10 bases between. The CDR3 reads CASGRDRSTDTQYF. In DNA form, the CDR3 reads TGTGCTAGTGGACGCGACAGAAGCACAGATACGCAGTATTTT.

This chain uses TRBV29-1 with TRBJ1-1; D uncertain. CDR3 length equals 13 residues. Trimming shortened V by 6 bases and J by 3 bases, and 14 bases separated the two germline ends. Germline CDR1 SQVTM, CDR2 ANQGSEA. Written as DNA, the CDR3 is TGCAGCGTGTTAAGGGCAACCTACACTGAAGCTTTCTTT. Its protein is CSVLRATYTEAFF.

This clone was seen only once. V is TRBV10-3 and J is TRBJ2-7; 15 bases align to TRBD2. V shed 6 bases and J 0 bases; nucleotides not matched to a gene: 18. Germline values: CDR1 ENHRY, CDR2 SYGVKD. The CDR3 length is 21 residues. CDR3 loop: CAIRGESPGTSGRTSSYEQYF. For the CDR3, the DNA is TGTGCCATCAGGGGCGAAAGTCCCGGGACTAGCGGGAGGACTAGCTCCTACGAGCAGTACTTC.

This clone is classed as medium-sized. The chain recombines TRBV2 with TRBJ1-2; D not certain. Trimming stripped 8 bases from V and 1 base from J, with 8 bases between. Germline assignment: CDR1 SNHLY and CDR2 FYNNEI. This CDR3 spans 12 amino acids. CDR3 loop: CASGRFNYGYTF. CDR3 DNA sequence: TGTGCCAGCGGACGGTTTAACTATGGCTACACCTTC.

V gene TRBV5-1 combines with J gene TRBJ2-7; D is perhaps TRBD1 (6 bases). V gave up 7 bases and J gave up 2 bases, with 16 bases separating them. The CDR3 contains 14 residues. Germline CDR1 SGHRS, CDR2 YFSETQ. CDR3 coding DNA: TGCGCCAGCGCGTCCAAAGAGGGGGCCTACGAGCAGTACTTC. It yields the protein CASASKEGAYEQYF. Supplemented by reference TRBV5-1 and TRBJ2-7, the full variable domain reads KAGVTQTPRYLIKTRGQQVTLSCSPISGHRSVSWYQQTPGQGLQFLFEYFSETQRNKGNFPGRFSGRQFSNSRSEMNVSTLELGDSALYLCASASKEGAYEQYFGPGTRLTVT.